This T cell receptor beta chain appears in the sequencing data of a study of human T cells and chemical hapten exposure. For the study at large: Sensitization employed 2% DPC on around 2 cm by around 2 cm of upper inner arm skin. Study findings and constraints: As the donors had alopecia, their immune response may differ from healthy people's.

Regarding time point: patch test 1, 2 weeks after DPC sensitization. Treatment given: therapeutic diphenylcyclopropenone sensitization with weekly scalp DPC. From whole blood left unfractionated, total RNA was extracted. As for this clonotype: The antigen is undetermined.

V lost 5 bases to trimming and J lost 5 bases, with 13 bases between them. CDR3 length: 15 residues. Germline-derived CDR1 and CDR2 are SGHVS and FNYEAQ. For the library, individual cDNA molecules each received unique molecular identifiers. Each CDR3 protein is one row after TCRdb ran MiXCR on the RACE reads. The profile covers approximately 340,000 distinct CDR3 sequences, with approximately 6.3% appearing a single time and 7.5% to 9% taken by the ten largest. Sequenced here: whole blood, sampled in connection with sensitization to the hapten diphenylcyclopropenone (DPC). The receptor comes from a woman under 30 with alopecia areata. Some clones in this sample may be carry-over from other donors' samples. The chain uses TRBV7-6 and TRBJ1-6; no firm D call. CDR3 amino acids: CASSPNMRNNSPLHF. The CDR3 nucleotides read TGTGCCAGCAGCCCTAACATGAGAAATAATTCACCCCTCCACTTT.